This T cell receptor beta chain was recorded in a study of long-term antiretroviral therapy in people with HIV. Study observations and caveats: Control repertoires displayed wider CDR3 length ranges than the HIV repertoires. Adherence to ART, viral resistance and therapy changes lacked any data. Dominance of pre-ART expanded clones persisted, fluctuating and often declining after ART. In the period from about 2004 to 2017, blood was collected, possibly under older ART regimens.

Sequencing relied on immunoSEQ assay v3.0, run at survey level. Only in-frame clones appear in the TCRdb table, and some are missing; sequencing was by immunoSEQ multiplex PCR. The sample carries approximately 24,000 clones, approximately 79% recorded once. V was pared by 2 bases and J by 4 bases, with 14 bases between. CDR1 and CDR2 from the germline V gene are KGHSH and LQKENI. This CDR3 has 15 residues. To note about this clone: Its cognate antigen is unknown.

The V gene is TRBV18, the J gene TRBJ1-2; D is possibly TRBD1 (5 bases). The TCR originated in a young man with HIV. Specimen: unsorted PBMCs, collected 2.1 years after starting antiretroviral therapy. CDR3 residues: CASSPDIGQAYGYTF. The CDR3 DNA sequence: TGTGCCAGCTCACCAGATATCGGACAAGCCTATGGCTACACCTTC.